These T cell receptor beta chains were read from a single sample in a study of blood T cell repertoires in COVID-19. Libraries were prepared by immunoSEQ multiplex PCR; TCRdb keeps only in-frame clonotypes and omits some of them. This sample has around 250,000 clones, with approximately 92% found just once. The sequenced sample consisted of peripheral blood. The receptors derive from a woman between 40 and 55 years old who had recovered from COVID-19. Each CDR3 is given with its conserved first and last residue. Fields, in order: V gene, J gene, CDR3 length, D gene, clone size, CDR3 protein, CDR3 DNA. A D gene is named only where the DNA matches it firmly. Size tells how often a clone was seen (once, few, many) or the class of an expanded clone, and some rows leave it out.

>TRBV7-2|TRBJ1-5|13|NA|NA
CASSVQGGQPQHF
TGTGCCAGCAGCGTACAGGGTGGCCAGCCCCAGCATTTT
>TRBV7-2|TRBJ1-2|15|NA|NA
CASSPRWGGNYGYTF
TGTGCCAGCAGCCCCCGGTGGGGAGGAAACTATGGCTACACCTTC
>TRBV12-5|TRBJ2-1|14|NA|NA
CASAPLLGRNEQFF
TGTGCTAGTGCCCCTTTACTGGGGAGAAATGAGCAGTTCTTC
>TRBV6-1|TRBJ1-1|13|NA|NA
CASSEGRVTEAFF
TGTGCCAGCAGTGAGGGCAGGGTCACTGAAGCTTTCTTT
>TRBV19|TRBJ2-1|14|TRBD2|NA
CASRAGSSYNEQFF
TGTGCCAGTAGAGCGGGATCCTCCTACAATGAGCAGTTCTTC
>TRBV2|TRBJ2-5|15|TRBD1|NA
CASSDPDRGQATQYF
TGTGCCAGCAGTGACCCGGACAGGGGCCAGGCGACCCAGTACTTC
>TRBV6-2/TRBV6-3|TRBJ1-5|14|NA|NA
CASSYSRSNQPQHF
TGTGCTAGCAGTTACTCGCGTAGCAATCAGCCCCAGCATTTT
>TRBV6-5|TRBJ2-3|16|NA|NA
CASSYSPSESTDTQYF
TGTGCCAGCAGTTACTCCCCTAGCGAGAGCACAGATACGCAGTATTTT
>TRBV11-2|TRBJ2-3|13|TRBD2|NA
CASSLRAGDTQYF
TGTGCCAGCAGCCTGAGAGCGGGGGATACGCAGTATTTT
>TRBV7-6|TRBJ1-3|18|NA|NA
CASSLSPWALGAGNTIYF
TGTGCCAGCAGCTTATCGCCGTGGGCCTTGGGGGCCGGAAACACCATATATTTT
>TRBV5-4|TRBJ1-2|13|NA|NA
CASSLVGRDGYTF
TGTGCCAGCAGCTTGGTGGGGAGGGATGGCTACACCTTC
>TRBV19|TRBJ1-6|13|TRBD1|NA
CASSGQGASPLHF
TGTGCCAGTAGTGGTCAGGGGGCTTCACCCCTCCACTTT
>TRBV11-2|TRBJ2-1|12|TRBD1|few
CASSEDRGEQFF
TGTGCCAGCAGCGAAGACAGGGGGGAGCAGTTCTTC
>TRBV6-5|TRBJ1-1|14|NA|NA
CASSYRRQATEAFF
TGTGCCAGCAGTTACCGACGACAGGCTACCGAAGCTTTCTTT
>TRBV2|TRBJ1-5|16|NA|NA
CASSEARDSGNQPQHF
TGTGCCAGCAGTGAAGCGAGGGACTCTGGGAATCAGCCCCAGCATTTT
>TRBV19|TRBJ2-7|14|NA|many
CASSISGASYEQYF
TGTGCCAGTAGTATCTCAGGGGCGAGCTACGAGCAGTACTTC
>TRBV10-3|TRBJ2-7|15|TRBD1|NA
CATDHRDRGTYEQYF
TGTGCCACCGATCACCGGGACAGGGGGACCTACGAGCAGTACTTC
>TRBV6-5|TRBJ1-6|15|TRBD1|NA
CASSTRQGENSPLHF
TGTGCCAGCAGTACGCGACAGGGTGAGAATTCACCCCTCCACTTT
>TRBV19|TRBJ1-4|14|TRBD1|NA
CASSPDRVWEKLFF
TGTGCCAGTAGCCCGGACAGGGTATGGGAAAAACTGTTTTTT
>TRBV29-1|TRBJ1-1|15|NA|NA
CSAHPTPGGSTEAFF
TGCAGCGCCCACCCCACCCCGGGAGGGTCGACTGAAGCTTTCTTT
>TRBV6-2/TRBV6-3|TRBJ2-1|12|NA|NA
CASSPASNEQFF
TGTGCCAGCAGCCCGGCTTCCAATGAGCAGTTCTTC
>TRBV6-6|TRBJ2-2|18|TRBD2|NA
CASSLAGVGVRNTGELFF
TGTGCCAGCAGTCTAGCGGGAGTGGGAGTCCGTAACACCGGGGAGCTGTTTTTT
>TRBV5-4|TRBJ2-5|13|NA|NA
CASSLGSQETQYF
TGTGCCAGCAGCTTGGGCAGCCAAGAGACCCAGTACTTC
>TRBV7-9|TRBJ1-3|14|NA|NA
CASSPSGLGNTIYF
TGTGCCAGCAGCCCCTCGGGACTTGGAAACACCATATATTTT
>TRBV5-1|TRBJ2-2|15|TRBD1|NA
CASSLGQGAFGELFF
TGCGCCAGCAGCTTGGGTCAGGGGGCTTTCGGGGAGCTGTTTTTT
>TRBV9|TRBJ2-2|19|NA|few
CASSVILATGKENTGELFF
TGTGCCAGCAGCGTGATCTTGGCTACAGGGAAAGAGAACACCGGGGAGCTGTTTTTT
>TRBV14|TRBJ2-1|13|NA|NA
CASSQDLLGSKVF
TGTGCCAGCAGCCAAGATTTACTAGGTAGTAAGGTCTTC
>TRBV19|TRBJ1-2|13|TRBD1|NA
CASRDRRTYGYTF
TGTGCCAGTCGGGACAGGAGAACTTATGGCTACACCTTC
>TRBV12-3/TRBV12-4|TRBJ1-3|12|NA|once
CASRLPRSTIYF
TGTGCCAGCAGATTACCCCGGAGCACCATATATTTT
>TRBV19|TRBJ2-2|15|TRBD1|NA
CASRAGTGSTGELFF
TGTGCCAGTAGGGCCGGGACAGGGTCTACCGGGGAGCTGTTTTTT
>TRBV29-1|TRBJ1-1|12|TRBD1|NA
CSVAGGGLEAFF
TGCAGCGTTGCAGGGGGCGGCTTGGAAGCTTTCTTT
>TRBV11-1|TRBJ2-7|15|TRBD1|NA
CASSNRDRGSYEQYF
TGTGCCAGCAGCAACCGGGACAGGGGGTCCTACGAGCAGTACTTC
>TRBV7-2|TRBJ1-5|15|NA|NA
CASSLNSIGNQPQHF
TGTGCCAGCAGCTTAAACTCTATAGGCAATCAGCCCCAGCATTTT
>TRBV10-3|TRBJ2-1|14|NA|NA
CAISAVGETNEQFF
TGTGCCATCAGTGCGGTCGGAGAAACGAATGAGCAGTTCTTC
>TRBV12-2|TRBJ2-2|15|NA|once
CASRKEILQLGELFF
TGTGCAAGTCGCAAAGAAATCTTACAGCTCGGGGAGCTGTTTTTT
>TRBV7-9|TRBJ2-7|15|TRBD2|NA
CASSPGLVDYNEQYF
TGTGCCAGCAGCCCTGGACTAGTGGACTATAACGAGCAGTACTTC
>TRBV30|TRBJ1-5|17|NA|NA
CAWSTRRGGQLTQPQHF
TGTGCCTGGAGTACACGTCGGGGTGGGCAGCTAACCCAGCCCCAGCATTTT
>TRBV5-5|TRBJ2-2|16|TRBD1|NA
CASSLATGGLTGELFF
TGTGCCAGCAGCTTGGCCACAGGGGGCCTGACCGGGGAGCTGTTTTTT
>TRBV6-1|TRBJ1-1|14|NA|NA
CASSEYTENTEAFF
TGTGCCAGCAGTGAATATACAGAGAACACTGAAGCTTTCTTT
>TRBV19|TRBJ2-4|14|TRBD1|NA
CASSPQGDKNIQYF
TGTGCCAGTAGTCCCCAGGGGGACAAAAACATTCAGTACTTC
>TRBV6-5|TRBJ1-1|14|NA|NA
CASSYSTGNTEAFF
TGTGCCAGCAGTTACTCGACGGGGAACACTGAAGCTTTCTTT
>TRBV6-1|TRBJ1-5|16|TRBD1|NA
CASSEMGQGFGQPQHF
TGTGCCAGCAGTGAAATGGGACAGGGGTTCGGCCAGCCCCAGCATTTT
>TRBV5-6|TRBJ2-2|19|TRBD2|NA
CASSYPGLAGGTNTGELFF
TGTGCCAGCAGCTATCCGGGACTAGCGGGAGGGACGAACACCGGGGAGCTGTTTTTT
>TRBV2|TRBJ1-2|13|TRBD1|NA
CASSETGHYGYTF
TGTGCCAGCAGTGAGACAGGGCACTATGGCTACACCTTC